This TCR beta chain stems from a study of cytomegalovirus exposure and HLA in healthy donors. Study conclusions and caveats: Available immune exposure information was restricted to CMV serostatus only. Using the classifier, cytomegalovirus status was reportedly diagnosed with high specificity and sensitivity.

V shed 3 bases and J shed 4 bases, with 15 bases lying between them. This CDR3 has 15 amino acids. From germline, CDR1 is LNHDA and CDR2 SQIVND (reference sequence). PCR employed 60 Vbeta and 13 Jbeta primers. Assay used: immunoSEQ multiplex PCR; TCRdb lists only in-frame clones, some missing. The repertoire holds nearly 200,000 clones, with 70% to 85% as singletons. A note on this clone: Antigen unknown.

The sequenced sample was PBMCs. This receptor was taken from a boy aged 2 to 10 in good health and CMV-seronegative. The chain couples TRBV19 to TRBJ1-1, with TRBD1 as a possible D gene (5 bases). CDR3 residues: CASSIVGGIPTEAFF. The CDR3 nucleotides read TGTGCCAGTAGTATTGTCGGGGGGATCCCCACTGAAGCTTTCTTT.